Described below is a single T cell receptor beta chain sequence and its context. The CDR3 contains 16 residues. V dropped 4 bases and J dropped 0; count of bases not matched to a gene: 8. The germline V gene encodes CDR1 SEHNR and CDR2 FQNEAQ (reference sequence). This record comes from a study of OX40 agonist ivuxolimab in advanced cancers. Study overall: A history of anti-PD-1, anti-PD-L1 or anti-CTLA-4 therapy was acceptable, and approximately 40% had some.

The data were produced by immunoSEQ multiplex PCR, yet TCRdb's version contains in-frame clones alone and is incomplete. Of some 77,000 clones in the sample, roughly 87% were seen once. The receptor was isolated from an adult with an advanced solid tumor such as melanoma, head and neck, liver or kidney cancer. The sequencing here drew on CD4+ or CD8+ T cells sorted from blood, taken in a trial of the OX40 agonist ivuxolimab. This sequence joins TRBV7-9 and TRBJ1-2; TRBD1 matches 7 bases. The CDR3 DNA reads as TGTGCCAGCAGCTCGCTTTGGGACAGAACTAACTATGGCTACACCTTC. Residues: CASSSLWDRTNYGYTF.